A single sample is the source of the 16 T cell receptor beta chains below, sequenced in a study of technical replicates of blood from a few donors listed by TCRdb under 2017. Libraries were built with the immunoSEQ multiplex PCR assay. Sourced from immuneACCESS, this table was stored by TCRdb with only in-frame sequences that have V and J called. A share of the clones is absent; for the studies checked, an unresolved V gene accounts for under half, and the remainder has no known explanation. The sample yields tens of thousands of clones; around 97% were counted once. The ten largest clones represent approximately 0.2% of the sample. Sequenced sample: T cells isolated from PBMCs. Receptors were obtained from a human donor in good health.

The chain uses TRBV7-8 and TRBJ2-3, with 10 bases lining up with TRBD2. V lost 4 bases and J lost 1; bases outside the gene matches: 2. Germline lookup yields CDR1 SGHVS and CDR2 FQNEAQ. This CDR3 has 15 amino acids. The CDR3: CASSSSGGGTDTQYF. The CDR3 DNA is TGTGCCAGCAGCTCTAGCGGGGGAGGCACAGATACGCAGTATTTT.

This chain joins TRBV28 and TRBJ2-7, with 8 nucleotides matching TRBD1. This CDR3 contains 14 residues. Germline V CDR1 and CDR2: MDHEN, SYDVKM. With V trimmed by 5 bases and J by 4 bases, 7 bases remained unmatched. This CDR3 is CASSVTGGGYEQYF. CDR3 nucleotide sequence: TGTGCCAGCAGTGTCACAGGGGGAGGATACGAGCAGTACTTC.

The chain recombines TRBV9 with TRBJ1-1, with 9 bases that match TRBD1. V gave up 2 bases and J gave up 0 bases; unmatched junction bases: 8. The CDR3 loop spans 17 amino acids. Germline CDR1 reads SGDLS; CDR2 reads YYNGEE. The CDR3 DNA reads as TGTGCCAGCAGCGTTAGCGGACAGGGGCGTTTGAACACTGAAGCTTTCTTT. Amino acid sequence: CASSVSGQGRLNTEAFF.

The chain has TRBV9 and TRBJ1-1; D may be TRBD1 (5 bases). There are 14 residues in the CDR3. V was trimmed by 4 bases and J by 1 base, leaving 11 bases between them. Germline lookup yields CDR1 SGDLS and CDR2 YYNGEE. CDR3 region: CASSLGLPNTEAFF. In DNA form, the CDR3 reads TGTGCCAGCAGCCTGGGACTCCCGAACACTGAAGCTTTCTTT.

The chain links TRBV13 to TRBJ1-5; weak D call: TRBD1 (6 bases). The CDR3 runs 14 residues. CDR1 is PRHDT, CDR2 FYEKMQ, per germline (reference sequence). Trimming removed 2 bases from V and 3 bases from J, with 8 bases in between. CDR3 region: CASSLQGNNQPQHF. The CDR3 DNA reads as TGTGCCAGCAGCTTACAGGGGAACAATCAGCCCCAGCATTTT.

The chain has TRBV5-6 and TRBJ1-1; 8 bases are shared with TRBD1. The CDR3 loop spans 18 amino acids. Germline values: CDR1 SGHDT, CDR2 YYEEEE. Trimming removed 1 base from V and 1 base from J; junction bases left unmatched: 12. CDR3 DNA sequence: TGTGCCAGCAGCTTGATCTACGGACAGGGATCCGGGAACACTGAAGCTTTCTTT. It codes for CASSLIYGQGSGNTEAFF.

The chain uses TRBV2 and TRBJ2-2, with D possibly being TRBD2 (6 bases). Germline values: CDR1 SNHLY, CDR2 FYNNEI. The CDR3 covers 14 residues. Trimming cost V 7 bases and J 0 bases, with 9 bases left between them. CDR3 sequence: CASKRGSNTGELFF. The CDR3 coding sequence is TGTGCCAGCAAACGGGGGTCGAACACCGGGGAGCTGTTTTTT.

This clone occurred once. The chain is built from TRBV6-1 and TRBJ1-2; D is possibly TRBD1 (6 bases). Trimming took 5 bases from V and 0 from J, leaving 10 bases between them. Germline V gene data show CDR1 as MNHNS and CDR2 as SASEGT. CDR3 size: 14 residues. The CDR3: CASSLGQTNYGYTF. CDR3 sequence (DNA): TGTGCCAGCAGTCTTGGACAGACTAACTATGGCTACACCTTC.

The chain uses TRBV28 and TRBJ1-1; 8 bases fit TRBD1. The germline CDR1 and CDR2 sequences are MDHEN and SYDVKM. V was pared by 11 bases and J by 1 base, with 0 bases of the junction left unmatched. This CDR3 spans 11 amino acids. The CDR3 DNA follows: TGTGCCGGACAGGGGAACACTGAAGCTTTCTTT. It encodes CAGQGNTEAFF.

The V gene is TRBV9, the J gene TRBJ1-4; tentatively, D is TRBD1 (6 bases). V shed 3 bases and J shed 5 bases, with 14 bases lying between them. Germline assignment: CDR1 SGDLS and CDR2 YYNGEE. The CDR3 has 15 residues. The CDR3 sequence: CASSARGGVNEKLFF. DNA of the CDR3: TGTGCCAGCAGCGCCAGGGGTGGGGTGAATGAAAAACTGTTTTTT.

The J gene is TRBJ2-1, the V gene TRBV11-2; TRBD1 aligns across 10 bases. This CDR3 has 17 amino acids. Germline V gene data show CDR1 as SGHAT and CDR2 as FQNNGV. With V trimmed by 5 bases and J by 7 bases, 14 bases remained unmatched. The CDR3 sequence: CASSRTPGQGIGNEQFF. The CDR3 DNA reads TGTGCCAGCAGCCGTACGCCGGGACAGGGGATAGGGAATGAGCAGTTCTTC.

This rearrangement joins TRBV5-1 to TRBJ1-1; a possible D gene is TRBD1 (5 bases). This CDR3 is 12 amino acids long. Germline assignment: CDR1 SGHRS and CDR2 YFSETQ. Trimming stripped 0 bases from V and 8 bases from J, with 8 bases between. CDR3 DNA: TGCGCCAGCAGCTTGGCCGGGGGGGAAGCTTTCTTT. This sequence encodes CASSLAGGEAFF.

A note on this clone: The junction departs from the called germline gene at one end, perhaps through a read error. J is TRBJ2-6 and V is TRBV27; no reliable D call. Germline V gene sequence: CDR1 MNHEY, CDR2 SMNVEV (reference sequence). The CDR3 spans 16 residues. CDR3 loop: CASCLRPTSGANVLTF. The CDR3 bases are TGTGCCAGCTGTTTGAGGCCAACCTCTGGGGCCAACGTCCTGACTTTC.

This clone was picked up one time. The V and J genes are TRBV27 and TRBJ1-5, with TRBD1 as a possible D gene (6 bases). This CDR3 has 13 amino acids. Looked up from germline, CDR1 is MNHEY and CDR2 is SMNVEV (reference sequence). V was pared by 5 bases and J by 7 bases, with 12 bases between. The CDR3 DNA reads TGTGCCAGCAGTCTGGCGGGGGCCCAGCCCCAGCATTTT. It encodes CASSLAGAQPQHF.

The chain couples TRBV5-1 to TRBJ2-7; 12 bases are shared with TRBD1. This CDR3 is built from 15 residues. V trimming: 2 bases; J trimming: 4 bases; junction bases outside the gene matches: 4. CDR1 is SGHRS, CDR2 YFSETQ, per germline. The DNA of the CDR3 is TGCGCCAGCAGCTTCGGGACAGGGGGCCCTTACGAGCAGTACTTC. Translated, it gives CASSFGTGGPYEQYF.

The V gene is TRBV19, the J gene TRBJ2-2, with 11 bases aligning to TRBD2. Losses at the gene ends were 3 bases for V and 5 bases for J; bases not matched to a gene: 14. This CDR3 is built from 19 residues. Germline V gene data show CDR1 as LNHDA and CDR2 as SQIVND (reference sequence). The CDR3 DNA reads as TGTGCCAGTAGTATCGGTGGTCGTCTAGCGGGAGGTCCTACCGGGGAGCTGTTTTTT. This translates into CASSIGGRLAGGPTGELFF.